One TCR beta chain is described in this entry. CDR3 length: 15 residues. Trimming removed 4 bases from V and 4 bases from J, with 19 bases in between. Germline CDR1 and CDR2: SQVTM and ANQGSEA. This sample was included in a study of Tregs in tolerant kidney transplant recipients. Unstimulated Tregs (CD4+CD25+CD127-) and CD4+CD25- non-Tregs were sorted from PBMCs. An overnight rest at 37°C with approximately 210 IU/ml IL-2 preceded regulatory T cell sorting from thawed PBMCs. Sequencing used immunoSEQ multiplex PCR; TCRdb keeps in-frame clones, though not all of them. The sample lists fewer than 100,000 clones, approximately 89% occurring once.

Sequenced material: Tregs from blood, taken before the transplant. The chain recombines TRBV29-1 with TRBJ1-2, with a weak D call TRBD1 (6 bases). This TCR was sampled from a human donor who received a combined kidney and bone marrow transplant. The CDR3: CSVGDVPGEGYGYTF. The CDR3 nucleotides are TGCAGCGTTGGCGATGTCCCAGGGGAGGGCTATGGCTACACCTTC.